Below, one T cell receptor beta chain is given with its context. Its matching antigen is unknown. The sample originates from a study of T cell responses to AZD1222 COVID-19 vaccine. Study-level points and caveats: CD4 TCRs linked to vaccination spanned spike, dominating at 160-218 and 743-854. Regions left unmutated in variants are reportedly the target of nearly half of spike-specific TCRs. No repertoire was sampled before or during the peak T cell response, only after it. The donor group comprised mostly white British people and more females; the analysis possibly underestimated clonal diversity.

Libraries were prepared by immunoSEQ multiplex PCR; TCRdb keeps only in-frame clonotypes and omits some of them. The sample yields roughly 200,000 clones, roughly 88% seen once. Sequencing used peripheral blood, obtained on day 0 of AZD1222 vaccination. The source is an adult in good health.

For the CDR3, the DNA is TGTGCCAGCAGTTTACCCCTTCGGGACAGGGGACGAGCTTTCTTT. Its protein is CASSLPLRDRGRAFF. V and J are TRBV28 and TRBJ1-1; 10 nucleotides align to TRBD1. Germline V gene data show CDR1 as MDHEN and CDR2 as SYDVKM. CDR3 length: 15 residues. Trimming removed 2 bases from V and 10 bases from J; junction bases left unmatched: 10.